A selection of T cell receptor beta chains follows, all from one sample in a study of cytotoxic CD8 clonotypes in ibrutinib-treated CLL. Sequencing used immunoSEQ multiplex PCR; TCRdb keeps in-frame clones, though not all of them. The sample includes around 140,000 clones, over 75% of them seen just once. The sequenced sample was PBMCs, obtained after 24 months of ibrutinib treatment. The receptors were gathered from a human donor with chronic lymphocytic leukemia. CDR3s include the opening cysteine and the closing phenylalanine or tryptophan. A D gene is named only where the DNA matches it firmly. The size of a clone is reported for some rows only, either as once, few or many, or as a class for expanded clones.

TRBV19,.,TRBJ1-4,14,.,TGTGCCAGTGGGGGCCGTGAGGATAATGAAAAACTGTTTTTT,CASGGREDNEKLFF
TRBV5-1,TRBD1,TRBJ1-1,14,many,TGCGCCAGCAAGAGAGGACAGGGGAACACTGAAGCTTTCTTT,CASKRGQGNTEAFF
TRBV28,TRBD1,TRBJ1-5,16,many,TGTGCCAGCAGTTTAGGCCGAGACAGGGCGAGGCAGCCCCAGCATTTT,CASSLGRDRARQPQHF
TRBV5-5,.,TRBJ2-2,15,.,TGTGCCAGCAGCCTTAGGGTCCTGAACACCGGGGAGCTGTTTTTT,CASSLRVLNTGELFF
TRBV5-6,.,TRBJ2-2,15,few,TGTGCCAGCAGCTTGGAAATGCTCAACACCGGGGAGCTGTTTTTT,CASSLEMLNTGELFF
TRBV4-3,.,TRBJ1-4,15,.,TGCGCCAGCAGCCAAAGAGGAGAGACAGGCGAAAAACTGTTTTTT,CASSQRGETGEKLFF
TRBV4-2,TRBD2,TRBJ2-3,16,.,TGTGCCAGCAGCCAAGATATGGGCGGGGGTACAGATACGCAGTATTTT,CASSQDMGGGTDTQYF
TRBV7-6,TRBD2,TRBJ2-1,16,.,TGTGCCAGCAGCTTTCTTAGCGGGAGTTCCTACAATGAGCAGTTCTTC,CASSFLSGSSYNEQFF
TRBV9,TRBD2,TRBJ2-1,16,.,TGTGCCAGCAGCGTAGTTGCTAGCGGGGGATACAATGAGCAGTTCTTC,CASSVVASGGYNEQFF
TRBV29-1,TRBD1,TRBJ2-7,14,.,TGCAGCGTGGTAGCCGGGACAGGTTCCTACGAGCAGTACTTC,CSVVAGTGSYEQYF
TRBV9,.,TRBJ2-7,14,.,TGTGCCAGCAGCGTAGATGACAGACCCTACGAGCAGTACTTC,CASSVDDRPYEQYF
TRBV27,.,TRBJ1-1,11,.,TGTGCCAGCAGTTTTCGGGGTGAAGCTTTCTTT,CASSFRGEAFF
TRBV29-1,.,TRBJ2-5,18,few,TGCAGCGTTGAAGAGGGGGTCGACAGAGGGATACGTCAAGAGACCCAGTACTTC,CSVEEGVDRGIRQETQYF
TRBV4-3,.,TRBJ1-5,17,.,TGCGCCAGCAGCCAAGTTTATGGCGGGATGGGCAATCAGCCCCAGCATTTT,CASSQVYGGMGNQPQHF
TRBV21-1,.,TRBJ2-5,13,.,TGTGCCAGCAGTGCGGGGGACCAAGAGACCCAGTACTTC,CASSAGDQETQYF
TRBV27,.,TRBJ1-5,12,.,TGTGCCAGCAGTTCACAAGGCGGGCCCCAGCATTTT,CASSSQGGPQHF